The clone carrying this TCR beta chain was counted a single time. TCRdb keeps only in-frame clones here, not all; method: immunoSEQ multiplex PCR. The sample lists around 150,000 clones; approximately 80% were seen once. This sample was taken from a study of blood T cell repertoires in COVID-19. Study details: T cells, B-cell-depleted T cells, or PBMCs supplied cDNA or gDNA.

The CDR3 runs 14 residues. Germline V gene lookup returns CDR1 LNHDA and CDR2 SQIVND (reference sequence). The germline V and J ends were trimmed by 7 bases and 1 base, with 13 bases remaining between them. The sequence was collected from a man aged 55 to 70 who had recovered from COVID-19. Sequenced sample: peripheral blood. The V gene is TRBV19, the J gene TRBJ1-1; tentatively, D is TRBD1 (5 bases). The CDR3 nucleotides are TGTGCCAGTACTACACAGGATAAGAACACTGAAGCTTTCTTT. It yields the protein CASTTQDKNTEAFF.